This entry lists 5 T cell receptor beta chains sequenced from one sample in a study of metastatic and nonmetastatic thyroid tumors. Among the patients, none had received any treatment before thyroid surgery. TCRdb reanalyzed the PCR reads via MiXCR. The sample has several thousand clones; 35% are singletons. Material for sequencing was adjacent normal tissue. Receptors were obtained from a female donor with papillary thyroid cancer or a benign thyroid nodule (not recorded which). Some clones in this sample may be carry-over from other donors' samples.

This rearrangement joins TRBV6-2 or TRBV6-3 to TRBJ1-6; D not resolved. This CDR3 spans 13 amino acids. Germline CDR1 and CDR2: MNHEY and SVGEGT. The V end lost 6 bases, the J end lost 7 bases, and 10 bases lay between the germline ends. CDR3 sequence reads: CASRDALNSPLHF. The CDR3 nucleotides are TGTGCCAGCAGGGACGCACTCAATTCACCCCTCCACTTT.

This chain joins TRBV20-1 and TRBJ2-7; TRBD2 matches at 7 bases. The CDR3 extends over 14 amino acids. The germline gives CDR1 DFQATT, CDR2 SNEGSKA (reference sequence). V lost 5 bases, J lost 3 bases, and 10 bases stayed unmatched. CDR3 DNA sequence: TGCAGTGCTCCGGGCCCTAGCGGCGTCTACGAGCAGTACTTC. Protein product: CSAPGPSGVYEQYF.

CDR3 coding DNA: TGCAGTGCTTCCGGGACTAGCGGGAGGGCCTCCTACGAGCAGTACTTC. Amino acids: CSASGTSGRASYEQYF. The genes are TRBV20-1 and TRBJ2-7; 16 bases fit TRBD2. Germline V gene data show CDR1 as DFQATT and CDR2 as SNEGSKA (reference sequence). V lost 5 bases to trimming and J lost 0 bases; unmatched junction nucleotides: 4. CDR3 length: 16 amino acids.

The J gene is TRBJ1-1, the V gene TRBV6-1; 7 bases agree with TRBD1. Germline lookup yields CDR1 MNHNS and CDR2 SASEGT. This CDR3 has 13 amino acids. V trimming: 7 bases; J trimming: 5 bases; junction bases outside the gene matches: 7. CDR3 loop: CASTVTGVTEAFF. CDR3 nucleotide sequence: TGTGCCAGCACCGTCACAGGGGTGACTGAAGCTTTCTTT.

The rearrangement links TRBV27 to TRBJ1-1, with D unresolved. Trimming removed 0 bases from V and 8 bases from J, with 16 bases in between. The germline V gene encodes CDR1 MNHEY and CDR2 SMNVEV (reference sequence). This CDR3 spans 15 amino acids. The CDR3 bases are TGTGCCAGCAGTTTATCGGGGTTAGTAATCGTAGAAGCTTTCTTT. It is translated as CASSLSGLVIVEAFF.